This passage covers 5 T cell receptor beta chains from one sample sequenced in a study of CD8 T cells in ankylosing spondylitis. Findings and limits, study-wide: A TCR beta motif made of about eight highly homologous variants seemed typical of ankylosing spondylitis blood.

Using its own MiXCR run on the 5' RACE reads, TCRdb lists one record per CDR3 protein. The data show 470,000 or so distinct CDR3 sequences, 20% to 30% seen once. The antigens these receptors bind are not known. Sequencing input: blood, either unsorted or a sorted T cell fraction (not recorded which). The receptors here all came from a male donor with ankylosing spondylitis.

The chain recombines TRBV20-1 with TRBJ1-1; 10 bases line up with TRBD1. The ends lost 0 bases at V and 2 bases at J; junction bases unmatched: 9. Germline V lookup: CDR1 DFQATT, CDR2 SNEGSKA (reference sequence). The CDR3 consists of 17 residues. The CDR3 spells CSARDRRTGGVNTEAFF. The CDR3 DNA follows: TGCAGTGCTAGAGATCGCCGGACAGGGGGGGTCAACACTGAAGCTTTCTTT.

As for this clonotype: An end of the junction does not agree with germline; a read error may underlie this. Written as DNA, the CDR3 is TGCTGTGCCCCCGGGTCAAGCTTATCATACAATGAGCAGTTCTTC. Its translation is CCAPGSSLSYNEQFF. V usage is TRBV20-1 and J usage is TRBJ2-1; D call uncertain. CDR1 is DFQATT and CDR2 is SNEGSKA in the germline V gene (reference sequence). CDR3 length: 15 amino acids.

The chain is built from TRBV24-1 and TRBJ2-1, with D perhaps matching TRBD1 (6 bases). CDR1 and CDR2 (germline): KGHDR, SFDVKD. The germline V and J ends were trimmed by 2 bases and 6 bases, with 16 bases remaining between them. CDR3 length: 16 amino acids. CDR3 nucleotide sequence: TGTGCCACCAGTGATTACAGGGTAAGGGGGTCCAATGAGCAGTTCTTC. It codes for CATSDYRVRGSNEQFF.

Only a few counts were recorded for this clonotype. The chain is built from TRBV29-1 and TRBJ2-1; 7 nucleotides match TRBD2. The CDR3 totals 14 residues. V dropped 2 bases and J dropped 3; count of bases not matched to a gene: 4. CDR1 is SQVTM, CDR2 ANQGSEA, per germline. CDR3 sequence (DNA): TGCAGCGTTGAATGGCTAGCGGACTACAATGAGCAGTTCTTC. Residues: CSVEWLADYNEQFF.

This clonotype was seen a handful of times. V is TRBV4-2 and J is TRBJ1-4, with D tentatively TRBD1 (6 bases). Germline CDR1 is LGHNA and CDR2 is YNFKEQ. The CDR3 has 16 residues. The ends were cut back, 4 bases at V and 5 bases at J, with 17 bases in the middle. CDR3 sequence: CASSPTSTGWNEKLFF. The CDR3 DNA reads TGTGCCAGCAGCCCAACGTCGACAGGCTGGAATGAAAAACTGTTTTTT.